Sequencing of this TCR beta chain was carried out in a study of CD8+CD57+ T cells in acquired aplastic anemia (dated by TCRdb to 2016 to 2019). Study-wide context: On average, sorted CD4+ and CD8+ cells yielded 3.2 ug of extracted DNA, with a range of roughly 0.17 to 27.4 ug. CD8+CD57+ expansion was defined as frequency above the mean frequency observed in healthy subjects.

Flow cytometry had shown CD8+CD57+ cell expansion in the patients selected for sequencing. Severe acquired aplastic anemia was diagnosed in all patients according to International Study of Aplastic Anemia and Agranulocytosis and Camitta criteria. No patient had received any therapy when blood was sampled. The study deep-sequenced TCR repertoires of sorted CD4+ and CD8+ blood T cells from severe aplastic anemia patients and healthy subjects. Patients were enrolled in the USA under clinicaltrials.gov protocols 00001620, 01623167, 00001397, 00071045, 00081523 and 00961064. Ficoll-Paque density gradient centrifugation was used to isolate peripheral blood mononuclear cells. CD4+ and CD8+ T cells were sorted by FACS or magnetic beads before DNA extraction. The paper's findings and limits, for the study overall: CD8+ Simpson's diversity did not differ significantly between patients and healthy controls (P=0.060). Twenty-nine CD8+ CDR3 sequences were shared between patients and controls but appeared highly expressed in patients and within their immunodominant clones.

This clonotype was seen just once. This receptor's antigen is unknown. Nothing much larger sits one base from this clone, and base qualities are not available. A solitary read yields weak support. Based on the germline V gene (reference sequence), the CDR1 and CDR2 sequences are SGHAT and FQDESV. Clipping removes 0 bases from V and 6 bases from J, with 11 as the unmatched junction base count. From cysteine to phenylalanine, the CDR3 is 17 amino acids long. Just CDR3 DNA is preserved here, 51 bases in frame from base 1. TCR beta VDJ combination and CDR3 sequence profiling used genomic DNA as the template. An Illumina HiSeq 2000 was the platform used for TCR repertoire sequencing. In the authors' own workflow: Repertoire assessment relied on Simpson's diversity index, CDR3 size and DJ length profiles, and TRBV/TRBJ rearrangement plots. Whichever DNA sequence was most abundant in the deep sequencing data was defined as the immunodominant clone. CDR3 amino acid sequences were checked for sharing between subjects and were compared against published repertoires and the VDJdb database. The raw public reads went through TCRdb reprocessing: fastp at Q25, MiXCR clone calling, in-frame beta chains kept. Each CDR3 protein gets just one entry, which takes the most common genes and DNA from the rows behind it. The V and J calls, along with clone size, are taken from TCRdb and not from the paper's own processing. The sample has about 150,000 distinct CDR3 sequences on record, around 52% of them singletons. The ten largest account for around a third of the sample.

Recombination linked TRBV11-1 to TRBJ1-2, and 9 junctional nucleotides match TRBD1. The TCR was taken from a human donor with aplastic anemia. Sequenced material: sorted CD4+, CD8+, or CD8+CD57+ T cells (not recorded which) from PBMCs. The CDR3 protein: CASSLALGTGSNDGYTF. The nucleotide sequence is TGTGCCAGCAGCTTAGCGCTAGGGACAGGGTCCAACGATGGCTACACCTTC. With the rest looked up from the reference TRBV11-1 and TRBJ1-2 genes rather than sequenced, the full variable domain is EAEVAQSPRYKITEKSQAVAFWCDPISGHATLYWYRQILGQGPELLVQFQDESVVDDSQLPKDRFSAERLKGVDSTLKIQPAELGDSAMYLCASSLALGTGSNDGYTFGSGTRLTVV.